This is a list of T cell receptor beta chains from one sample in a study of blood T cell repertoires in COVID-19. Sequencing was performed with immunoSEQ multiplex PCR; in TCRdb, only in-frame clones are kept and a portion is missing. The repertoire consists of nearly 250,000 clones, with about 90% occurring once and the leading ten covering around 0.85%. Sequenced material: PBMCs or T cells enriched from blood (not recorded which). The receptors were gathered from a man aged 45-60 years who had been exposed to COVID-19. Each CDR3 is given with its conserved first and last residue. D genes are given only for firm matches. A clone size is listed for some rows: how often the clone was seen (once, few, many), or a class if it is expanded.

j_call	d_call	v_call	clone_size	cdr3_aa	cdr3_nt
TRBJ1-3	.	TRBV30	.	CAWSVGGAGNTIYF	TGTGCCTGGAGTGTAGGGGGAGCTGGAAACACCATATATTTT
TRBJ1-1	TRBD1	TRBV6-5	.	CASRSDRVGTEAFF	TGTGCCAGCAGATCGGACAGGGTAGGCACTGAAGCTTTCTTT
TRBJ1-3	TRBD1	TRBV5-5	.	CASSLDRVRGNTIYF	TGTGCCAGCAGCTTAGACAGGGTGCGGGGAAACACCATATATTTT
TRBJ2-3	TRBD2	TRBV7-2	.	CASSLAGRGNTQYF	TGTGCCAGCAGCTTAGCGGGGAGGGGAAATACGCAGTATTTT
TRBJ1-5	.	TRBV7-8	.	CASSLQGRQPQHF	TGTGCCAGCAGCTTACAGGGTCGTCAGCCCCAGCATTTT
TRBJ1-6	.	TRBV28	.	CASSSSPGQINSPLHF	TGTGCCAGCAGTTCCTCCCCGGGTCAGATCAATTCACCCCTCCACTTT
TRBJ1-5	.	TRBV7-2	.	CASGGYGQPQHF	TGTGCCTCCGGGGGGTATGGACAGCCCCAGCATTTT
TRBJ2-2	.	TRBV7-3	.	CASSLTQGNTGELFF	TGTGCCAGCAGCTTAACACAGGGGAACACCGGGGAGCTGTTTTTT
TRBJ1-5	TRBD1	TRBV2	.	CASRDRDYNQPQHF	TGTGCCAGCAGGGACAGGGACTACAATCAGCCCCAGCATTTT
TRBJ1-1	.	TRBV3-1/TRBV3-2	.	CASSQGWGTNTEAFF	TGTGCCAGCAGCCAGGGTTGGGGCACGAACACTGAAGCTTTCTTT
TRBJ2-1	.	TRBV5-1	once	CASSPLSRDTYNEQFF	TGCGCCAGCAGCCCTCTTAGCAGGGACACCTACAATGAGCAGTTCTTC
TRBJ2-3	TRBD2	TRBV2	.	CASSEAPSGRDTQYF	TGTGCCAGCAGTGAAGCGCCCAGCGGGAGGGATACGCAGTATTTT
TRBJ2-7	.	TRBV28	.	CASSEGLPYEQYF	TGTGCCAGCAGTGAGGGATTGCCCTACGAGCAGTACTTC